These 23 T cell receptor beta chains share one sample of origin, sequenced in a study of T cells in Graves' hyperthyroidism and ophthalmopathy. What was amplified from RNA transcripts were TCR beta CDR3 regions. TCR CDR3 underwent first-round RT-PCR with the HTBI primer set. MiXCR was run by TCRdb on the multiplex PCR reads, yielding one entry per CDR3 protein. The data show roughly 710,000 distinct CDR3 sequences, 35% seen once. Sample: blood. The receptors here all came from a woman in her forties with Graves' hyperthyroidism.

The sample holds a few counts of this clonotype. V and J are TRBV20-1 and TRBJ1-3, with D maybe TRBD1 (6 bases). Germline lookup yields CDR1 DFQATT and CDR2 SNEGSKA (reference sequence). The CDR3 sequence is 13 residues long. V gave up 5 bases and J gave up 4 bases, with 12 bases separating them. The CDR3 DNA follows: TGCAGTGCTCTGGCAGGGGCGGGAAACACCATATATTTT. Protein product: CSALAGAGNTIYF.

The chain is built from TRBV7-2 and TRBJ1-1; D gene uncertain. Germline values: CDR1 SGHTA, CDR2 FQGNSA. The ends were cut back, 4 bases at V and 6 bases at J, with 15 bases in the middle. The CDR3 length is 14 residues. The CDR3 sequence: CASSSSALGAEAFF. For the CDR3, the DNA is TGTGCCAGCAGCTCCTCTGCACTTGGCGCTGAAGCTTTCTTT. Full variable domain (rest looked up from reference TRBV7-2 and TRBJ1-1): GAGVSQSPSNKVTEKGKDVELRCDPISGHTALYWYRQSLGQGLEFLIYFQGNSAPDKSGLPSDRFSAERTGGSVSTLTIQRTQQEDSAVYLCASSSSALGAEAFFGQGTRLTVV.

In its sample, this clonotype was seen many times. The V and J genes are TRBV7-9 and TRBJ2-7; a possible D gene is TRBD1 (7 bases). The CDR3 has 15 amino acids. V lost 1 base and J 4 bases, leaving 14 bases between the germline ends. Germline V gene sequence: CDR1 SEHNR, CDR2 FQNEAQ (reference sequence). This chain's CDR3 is CASSLGGTAYYEQYF. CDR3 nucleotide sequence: TGTGCCAGCAGCTTAGGCGGGACAGCGTATTACGAGCAGTACTTC. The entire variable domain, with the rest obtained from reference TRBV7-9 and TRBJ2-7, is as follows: DTGVSQNPRHKITKRGQNVTFRCDPISEHNRLYWYRQTLGQGPEFLTYFQNEAQLEKSRLLSDRFSAERPKGSFSTLEIQRTEQGDSAMYLCASSLGGTAYYEQYFGPGTRLTVT.

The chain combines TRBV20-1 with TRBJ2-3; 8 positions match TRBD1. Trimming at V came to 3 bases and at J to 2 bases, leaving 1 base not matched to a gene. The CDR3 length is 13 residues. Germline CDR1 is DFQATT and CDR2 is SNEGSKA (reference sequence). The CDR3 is CSARGQATDTQYF. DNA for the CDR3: TGCAGTGCTAGGGGACAGGCCACAGATACGCAGTATTTT.

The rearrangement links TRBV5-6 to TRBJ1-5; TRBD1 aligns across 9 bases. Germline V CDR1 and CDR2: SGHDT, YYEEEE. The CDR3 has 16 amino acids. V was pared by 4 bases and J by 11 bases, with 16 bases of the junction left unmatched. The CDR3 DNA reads TGTGCCAGCAGCAGCACAGGGGGCCCATATAGGGAGACCCAGCATTTT. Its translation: CASSSTGGPYRETQHF. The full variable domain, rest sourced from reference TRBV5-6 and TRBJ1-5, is DAGVTQSPTHLIKTRGQQVTLRCSPKSGHDTVSWYQQALGQGPQFIFQYYEEEERQRGNFPDRFSGHQFPNYSSELNVNALLLGDSALYLCASSSTGGPYRETQHFGDGTRLSIL.

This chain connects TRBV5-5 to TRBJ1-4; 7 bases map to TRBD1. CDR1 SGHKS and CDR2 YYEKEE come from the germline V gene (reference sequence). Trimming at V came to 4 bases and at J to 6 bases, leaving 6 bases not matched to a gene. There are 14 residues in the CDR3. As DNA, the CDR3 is TGTGCCAGCAGCGCGACAGGGACAGATGAAAAACTGTTTTTT. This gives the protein CASSATGTDEKLFF.

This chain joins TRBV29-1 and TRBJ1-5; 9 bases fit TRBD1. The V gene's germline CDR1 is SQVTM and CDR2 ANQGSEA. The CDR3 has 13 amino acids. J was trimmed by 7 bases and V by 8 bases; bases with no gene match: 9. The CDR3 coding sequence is TGCAGCACCGGGACAGGGACTGGACAGCCCCAGCATTTT. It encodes CSTGTGTGQPQHF. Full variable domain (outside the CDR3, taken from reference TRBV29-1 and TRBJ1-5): SAVISQKPSRDICQRGTSLTIQCQVDSQVTMMFWYRQQPGQSLTLIATANQGSEATYESGFVIDKFPISRPNLTFSTLTVSNMSPEDSSIYLCSTGTGTGQPQHFGDGTRLSIL.

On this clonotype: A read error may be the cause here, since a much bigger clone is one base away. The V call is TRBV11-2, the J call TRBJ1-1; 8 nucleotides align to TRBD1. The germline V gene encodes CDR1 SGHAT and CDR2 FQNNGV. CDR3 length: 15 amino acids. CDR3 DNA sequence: TGTGCCAGCAGCTATCAGGGGGCGCTGGGCACTAAAGCTTTCTTT. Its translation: CASSYQGALGTKAFF.

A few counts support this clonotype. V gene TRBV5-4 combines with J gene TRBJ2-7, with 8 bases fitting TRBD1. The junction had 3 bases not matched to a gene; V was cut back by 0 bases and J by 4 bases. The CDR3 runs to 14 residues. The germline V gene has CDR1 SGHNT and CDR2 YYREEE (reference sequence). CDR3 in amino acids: CASSLGQGNYEQYF. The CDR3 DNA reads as TGTGCCAGCAGCTTGGGACAGGGGAATTACGAGCAGTACTTC.

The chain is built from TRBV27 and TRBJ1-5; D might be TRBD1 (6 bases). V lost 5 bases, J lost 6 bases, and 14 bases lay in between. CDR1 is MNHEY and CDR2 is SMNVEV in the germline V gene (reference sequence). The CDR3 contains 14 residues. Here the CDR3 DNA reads TGTGCCAGCAGTGCACAGGGAGGAATTCAGCCCCAGCATTTT. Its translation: CASSAQGGIQPQHF.

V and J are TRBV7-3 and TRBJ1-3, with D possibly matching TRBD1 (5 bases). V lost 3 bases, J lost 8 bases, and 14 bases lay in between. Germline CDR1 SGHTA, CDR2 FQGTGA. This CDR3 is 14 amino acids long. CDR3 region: CASSFQGHGYTIYF. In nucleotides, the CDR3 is TGTGCCAGCAGCTTTCAGGGTCACGGCTACACCATATATTTT.

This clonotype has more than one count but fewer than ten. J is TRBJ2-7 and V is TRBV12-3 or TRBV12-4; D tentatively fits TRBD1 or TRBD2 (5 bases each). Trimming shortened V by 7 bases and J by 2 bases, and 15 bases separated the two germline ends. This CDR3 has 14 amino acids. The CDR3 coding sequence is TGTGCCAGCACCGTGAGGGACGGTCCCTACGAGCAGTACTTC. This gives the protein CASTVRDGPYEQYF.

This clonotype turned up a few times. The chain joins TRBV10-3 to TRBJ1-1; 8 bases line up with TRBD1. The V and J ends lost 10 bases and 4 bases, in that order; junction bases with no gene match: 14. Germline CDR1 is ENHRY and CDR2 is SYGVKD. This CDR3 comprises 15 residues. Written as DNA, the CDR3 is TGTGCCAGCAGACCATCAACAGGGGGGATCACTGAAGCTTTCTTT. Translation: CASRPSTGGITEAFF.

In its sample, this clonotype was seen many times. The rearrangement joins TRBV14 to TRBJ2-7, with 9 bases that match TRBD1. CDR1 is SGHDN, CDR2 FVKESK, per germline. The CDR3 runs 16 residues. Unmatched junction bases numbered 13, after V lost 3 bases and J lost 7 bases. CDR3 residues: CASSHTSGTGSREQYF. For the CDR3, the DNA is TGTGCCAGCAGCCACACAAGCGGGACAGGGTCACGGGAGCAGTACTTC.

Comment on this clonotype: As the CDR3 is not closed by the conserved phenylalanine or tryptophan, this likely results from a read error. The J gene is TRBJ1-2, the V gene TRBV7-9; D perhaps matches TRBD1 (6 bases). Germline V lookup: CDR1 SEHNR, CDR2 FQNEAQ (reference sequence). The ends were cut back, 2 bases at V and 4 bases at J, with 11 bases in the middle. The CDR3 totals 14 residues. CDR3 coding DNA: TGTGCCAGCAGCTTAAACAGGGAGAGCTATGGCTACACCATC. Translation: CASSLNRESYGYTI.

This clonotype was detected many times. CDR3 sequence reads: CSARPMLTYEQYF. In DNA, the CDR3 is TGCAGTGCTCGGCCGATGCTTACCTACGAGCAGTACTTC. The chain joins TRBV20-1 to TRBJ2-7; D uncertain. Per germline, CDR1 DFQATT and CDR2 SNEGSKA (reference sequence). Deletions cut 5 bases from V and 2 bases from J, with 13 bases between. The CDR3 totals 13 residues.

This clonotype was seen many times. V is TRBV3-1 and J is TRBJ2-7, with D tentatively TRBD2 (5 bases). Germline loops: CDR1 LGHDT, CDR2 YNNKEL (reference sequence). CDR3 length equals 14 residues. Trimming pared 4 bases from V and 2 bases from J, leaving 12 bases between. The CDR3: CASSPASGTYEQYF. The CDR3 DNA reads TGTGCCAGCAGCCCGGCTTCGGGGACCTACGAGCAGTACTTC.

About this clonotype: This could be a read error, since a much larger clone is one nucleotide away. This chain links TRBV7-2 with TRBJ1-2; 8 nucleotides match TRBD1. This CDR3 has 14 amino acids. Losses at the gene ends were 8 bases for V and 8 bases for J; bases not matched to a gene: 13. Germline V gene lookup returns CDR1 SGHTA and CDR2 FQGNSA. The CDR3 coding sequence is TGTGCCAGCGGCTCCCGACAGGGGAAGGAAGGCTACACCTTC. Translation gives CASGSRQGKEGYTF. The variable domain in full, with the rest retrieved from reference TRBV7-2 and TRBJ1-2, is GAGVSQSPSNKVTEKGKDVELRCDPISGHTALYWYRQSLGQGLEFLIYFQGNSAPDKSGLPSDRFSAERTGGSVSTLTIQRTQQEDSAVYLCASGSRQGKEGYTFGSGTRLTVV.

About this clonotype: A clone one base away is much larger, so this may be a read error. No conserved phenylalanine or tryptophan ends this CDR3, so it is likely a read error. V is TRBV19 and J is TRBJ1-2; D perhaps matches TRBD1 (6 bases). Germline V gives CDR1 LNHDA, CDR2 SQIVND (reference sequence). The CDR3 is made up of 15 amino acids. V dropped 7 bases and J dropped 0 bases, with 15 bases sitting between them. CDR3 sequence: CASNRRTATNYGYTL. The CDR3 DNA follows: TGTGCCAGTAATCGTAGGACAGCGACTAACTATGGCTACACCCTC.

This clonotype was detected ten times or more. CDR3 protein: CASKSDVNTEAFF. CDR3 nucleotides: TGTGCCAGCAAGTCGGACGTCAACACTGAAGCTTTCTTT. The chain joins TRBV9 to TRBJ1-1; D remains ambiguous. Germline assignment: CDR1 SGDLS and CDR2 YYNGEE. This CDR3 spans 13 amino acids. V was trimmed by 6 bases and J by 2 bases, leaving 11 bases between them. Based on the CDR3 plus reference TRBV9 and TRBJ1-1, the full variable domain is DSGVTQTPKHLITATGQRVTLRCSPRSGDLSVYWYQQSLDQGLQFLIQYYNGEERAKGNILERFSAQQFPDLHSELNLSSLELGDSALYFCASKSDVNTEAFFGQGTRLTVV.

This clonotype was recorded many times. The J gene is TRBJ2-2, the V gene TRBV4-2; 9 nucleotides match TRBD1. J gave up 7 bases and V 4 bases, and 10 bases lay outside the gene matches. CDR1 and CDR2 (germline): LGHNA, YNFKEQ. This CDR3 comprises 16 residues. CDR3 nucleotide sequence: TGTGCCAGCAGCCCGGTTACAGGGGGCTCGGGCGGGGAGCTGTTTTTT. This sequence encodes CASSPVTGGSGGELFF.

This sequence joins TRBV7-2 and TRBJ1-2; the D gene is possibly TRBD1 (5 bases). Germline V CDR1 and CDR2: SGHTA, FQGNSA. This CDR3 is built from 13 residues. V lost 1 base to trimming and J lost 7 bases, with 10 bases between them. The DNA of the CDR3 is TGTGCCAGCAGCTTAGGCGGGGCTATTGGCTACACCTTC. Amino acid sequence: CASSLGGAIGYTF.

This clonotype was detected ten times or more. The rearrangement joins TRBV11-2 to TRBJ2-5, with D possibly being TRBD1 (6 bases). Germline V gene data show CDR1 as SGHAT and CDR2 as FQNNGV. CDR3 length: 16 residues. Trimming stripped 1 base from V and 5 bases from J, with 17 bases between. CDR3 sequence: CASSLALGAGHETQYF. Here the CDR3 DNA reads TGTGCCAGCAGCTTAGCTTTGGGGGCCGGACACGAGACCCAGTACTTC.